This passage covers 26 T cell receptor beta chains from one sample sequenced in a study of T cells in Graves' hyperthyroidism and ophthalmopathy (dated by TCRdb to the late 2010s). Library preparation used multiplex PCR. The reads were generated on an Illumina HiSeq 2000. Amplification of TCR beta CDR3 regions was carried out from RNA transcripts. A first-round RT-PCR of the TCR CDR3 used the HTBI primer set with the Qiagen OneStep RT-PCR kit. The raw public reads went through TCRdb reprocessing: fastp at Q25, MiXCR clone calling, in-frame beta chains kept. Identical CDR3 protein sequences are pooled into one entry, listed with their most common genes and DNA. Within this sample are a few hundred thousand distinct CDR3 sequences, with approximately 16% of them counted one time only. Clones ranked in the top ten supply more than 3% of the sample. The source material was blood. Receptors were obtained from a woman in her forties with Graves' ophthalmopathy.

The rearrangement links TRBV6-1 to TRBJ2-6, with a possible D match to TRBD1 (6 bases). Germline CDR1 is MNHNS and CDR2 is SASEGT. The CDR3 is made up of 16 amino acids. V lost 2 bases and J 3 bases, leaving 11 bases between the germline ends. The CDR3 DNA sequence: TGTGCCAGCAGTGAATACTCAGGGGTTGGGGCCAACGTCCTGACTTTC. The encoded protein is CASSEYSGVGANVLTF.

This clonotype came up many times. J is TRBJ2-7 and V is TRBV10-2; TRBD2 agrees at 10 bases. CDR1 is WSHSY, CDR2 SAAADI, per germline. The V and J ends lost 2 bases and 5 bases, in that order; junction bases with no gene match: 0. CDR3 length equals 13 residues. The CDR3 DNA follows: TGCGCCAGCAGTGAGGGACTAGCGGACGAGCAGTACTTC. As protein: CASSEGLADEQYF.

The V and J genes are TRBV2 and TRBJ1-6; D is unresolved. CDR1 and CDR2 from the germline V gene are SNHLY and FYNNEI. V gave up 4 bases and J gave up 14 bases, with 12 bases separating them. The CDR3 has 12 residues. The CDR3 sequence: CASSVSGLTLHF. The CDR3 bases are TGTGCCAGCAGTGTATCGGGCCTCACCCTCCACTTT.

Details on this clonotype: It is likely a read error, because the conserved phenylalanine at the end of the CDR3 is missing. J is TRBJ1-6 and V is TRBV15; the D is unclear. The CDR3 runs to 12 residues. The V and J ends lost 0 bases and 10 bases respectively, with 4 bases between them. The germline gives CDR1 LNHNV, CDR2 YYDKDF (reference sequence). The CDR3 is CATSRDGSPLHS. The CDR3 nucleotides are TGTGCCACCAGCAGAGATGGGTCACCCCTCCACTCT.

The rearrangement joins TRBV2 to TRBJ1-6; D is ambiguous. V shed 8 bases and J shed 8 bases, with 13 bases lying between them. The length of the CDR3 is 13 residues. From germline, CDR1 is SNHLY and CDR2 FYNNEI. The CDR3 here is CASQDVMDSPLHF. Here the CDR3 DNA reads TGTGCCAGCCAAGACGTCATGGATTCACCCCTCCACTTT. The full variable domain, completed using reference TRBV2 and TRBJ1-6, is EPEVTQTPSHQVTQMGQEVILRCVPISNHLYFYWYRQILGQKVEFLVSFYNNEISEKSEIFDDQFSVERPDGSNFTLKIRSTKLEDSAMYFCASQDVMDSPLHFGNGTRLTVT.

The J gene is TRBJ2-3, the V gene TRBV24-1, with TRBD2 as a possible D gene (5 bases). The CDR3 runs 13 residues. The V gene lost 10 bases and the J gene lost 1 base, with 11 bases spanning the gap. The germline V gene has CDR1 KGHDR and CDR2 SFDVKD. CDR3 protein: CATAETGTDTQYF. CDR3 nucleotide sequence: TGTGCCACAGCGGAAACAGGCACAGATACGCAGTATTTT.

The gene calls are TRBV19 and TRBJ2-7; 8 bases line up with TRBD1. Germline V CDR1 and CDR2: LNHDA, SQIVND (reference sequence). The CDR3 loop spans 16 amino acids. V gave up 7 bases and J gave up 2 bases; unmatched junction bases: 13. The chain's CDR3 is CASKGKGTGRTYEQYF. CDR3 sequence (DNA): TGTGCCAGTAAGGGTAAAGGGACAGGTCGCACCTACGAGCAGTACTTC.

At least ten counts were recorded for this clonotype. CDR3 protein: CASRKQGFTEAFF. The CDR3 DNA is TGTGCCAGCAGAAAGCAGGGTTTCACTGAAGCTTTCTTT. V usage is TRBV28 and J usage is TRBJ1-1; tentative D call: TRBD1 (5 bases). CDR3 length equals 13 residues. V lost 6 bases and J 4 bases, leaving 12 bases between the germline ends. Germline assignment: CDR1 MDHEN and CDR2 SYDVKM.

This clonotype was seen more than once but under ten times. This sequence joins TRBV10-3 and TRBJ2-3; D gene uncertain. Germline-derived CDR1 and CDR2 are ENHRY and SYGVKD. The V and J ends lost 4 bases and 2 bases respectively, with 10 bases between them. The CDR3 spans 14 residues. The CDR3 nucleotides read TGTGCCATCAGTGTGGTAGGGAACACAGATACGCAGTATTTT. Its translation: CAISVVGNTDTQYF.

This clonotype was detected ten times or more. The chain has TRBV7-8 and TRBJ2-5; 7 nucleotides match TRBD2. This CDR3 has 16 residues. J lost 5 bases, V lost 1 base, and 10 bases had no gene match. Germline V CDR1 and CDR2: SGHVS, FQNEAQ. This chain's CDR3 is CASSLVAGVWYETQYF. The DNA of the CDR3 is TGTGCCAGCAGCTTAGTGGCGGGGGTATGGTATGAGACCCAGTACTTC.

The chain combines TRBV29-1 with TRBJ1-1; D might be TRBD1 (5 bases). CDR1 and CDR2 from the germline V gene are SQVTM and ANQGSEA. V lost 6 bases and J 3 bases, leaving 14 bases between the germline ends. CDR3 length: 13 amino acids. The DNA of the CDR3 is TGCAGCGTGGCTGGACACTACGACACTGAAGCTTTCTTT. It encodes CSVAGHYDTEAFF.

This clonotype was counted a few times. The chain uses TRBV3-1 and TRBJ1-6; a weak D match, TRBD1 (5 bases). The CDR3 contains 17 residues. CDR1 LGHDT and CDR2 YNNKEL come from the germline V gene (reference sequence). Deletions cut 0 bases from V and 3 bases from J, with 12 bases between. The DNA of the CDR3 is TGTGCCAGCAGCCAAGAAATGGGACCGGTCTATAATTCACCCCTCCACTTT. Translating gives CASSQEMGPVYNSPLHF. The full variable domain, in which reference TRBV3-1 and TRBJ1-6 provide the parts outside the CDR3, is DTAVSQTPKYLVTQMGNDKSIKCEQNLGHDTMYWYKQDSKKFLKIMFSYNNKELIINETVPNRFSPKSPDKAHLNLHINSLELGDSAVYFCASSQEMGPVYNSPLHFGNGTRLTVT.

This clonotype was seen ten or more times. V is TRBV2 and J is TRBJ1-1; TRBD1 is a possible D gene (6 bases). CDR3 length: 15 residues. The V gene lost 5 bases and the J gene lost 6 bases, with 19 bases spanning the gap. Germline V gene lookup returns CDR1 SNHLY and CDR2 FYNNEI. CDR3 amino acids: CASSQQGPKDAEAFF. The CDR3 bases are TGTGCCAGCAGTCAACAGGGCCCAAAGGACGCTGAAGCTTTCTTT. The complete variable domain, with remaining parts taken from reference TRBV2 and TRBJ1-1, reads EPEVTQTPSHQVTQMGQEVILRCVPISNHLYFYWYRQILGQKVEFLVSFYNNEISEKSEIFDDQFSVERPDGSNFTLKIRSTKLEDSAMYFCASSQQGPKDAEAFFGQGTRLTVV.

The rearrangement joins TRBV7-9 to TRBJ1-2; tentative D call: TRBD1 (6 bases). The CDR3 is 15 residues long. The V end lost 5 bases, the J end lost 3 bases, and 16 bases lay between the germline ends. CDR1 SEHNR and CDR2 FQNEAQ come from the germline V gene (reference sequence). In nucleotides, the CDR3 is TGTGCCAGCAGCCTGCGGGGGCAAGAGGACTATGGCTACACCTTC. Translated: CASSLRGQEDYGYTF.

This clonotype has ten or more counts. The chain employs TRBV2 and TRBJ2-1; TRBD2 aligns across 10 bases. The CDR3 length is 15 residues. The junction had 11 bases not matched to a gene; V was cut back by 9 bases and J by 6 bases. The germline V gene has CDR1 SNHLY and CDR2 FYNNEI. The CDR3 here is CASGHRTSGRNEQFF. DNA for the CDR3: TGTGCCAGTGGCCACCGGACTAGCGGACGCAATGAGCAGTTCTTC.

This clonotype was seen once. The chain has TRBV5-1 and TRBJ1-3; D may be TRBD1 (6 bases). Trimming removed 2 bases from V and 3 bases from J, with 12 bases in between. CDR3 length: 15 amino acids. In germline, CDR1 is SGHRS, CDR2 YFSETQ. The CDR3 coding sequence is TGCGCCAGCAGCTTCGTCGGGGACATTGGAAACACCATATATTTT. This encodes CASSFVGDIGNTIYF.

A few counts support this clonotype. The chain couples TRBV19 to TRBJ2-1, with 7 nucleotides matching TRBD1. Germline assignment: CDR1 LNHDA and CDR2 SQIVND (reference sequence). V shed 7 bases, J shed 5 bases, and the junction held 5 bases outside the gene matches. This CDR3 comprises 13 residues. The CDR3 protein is CASTQGEHNEQFF. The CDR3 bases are TGTGCCAGTACCCAGGGGGAACACAATGAGCAGTTCTTC. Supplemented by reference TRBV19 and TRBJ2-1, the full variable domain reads DGGITQSPKYLFRKEGQNVTLSCEQNLNHDAMYWYRQDPGQGLRLIYYSQIVNDFQKGDIAEGYSVSREKKESFPLTVTSAQKNPTAFYLCASTQGEHNEQFFGPGTRLTVL.

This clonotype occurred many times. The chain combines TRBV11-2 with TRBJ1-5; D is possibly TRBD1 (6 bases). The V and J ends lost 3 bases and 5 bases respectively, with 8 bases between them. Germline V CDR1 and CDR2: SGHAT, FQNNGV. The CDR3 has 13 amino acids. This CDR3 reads CASSFWTDQPQHF. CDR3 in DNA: TGTGCCAGCAGCTTCTGGACAGATCAGCCCCAGCATTTT.

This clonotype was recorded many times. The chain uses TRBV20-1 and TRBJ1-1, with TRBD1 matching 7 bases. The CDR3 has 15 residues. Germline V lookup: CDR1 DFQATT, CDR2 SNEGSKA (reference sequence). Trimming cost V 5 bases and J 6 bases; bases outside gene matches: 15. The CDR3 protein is CSASRNRGSGAEAFF. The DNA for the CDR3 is TGCAGTGCTTCCCGGAACAGGGGCTCGGGCGCTGAAGCTTTCTTT.

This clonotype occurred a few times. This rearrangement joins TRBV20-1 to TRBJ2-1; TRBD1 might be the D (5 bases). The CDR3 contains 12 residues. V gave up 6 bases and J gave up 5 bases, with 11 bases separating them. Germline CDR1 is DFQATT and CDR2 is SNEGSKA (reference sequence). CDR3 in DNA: TGCAGTGCGCGAGCAGGGAACAATGAGCAGTTCTTC. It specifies CSARAGNNEQFF.

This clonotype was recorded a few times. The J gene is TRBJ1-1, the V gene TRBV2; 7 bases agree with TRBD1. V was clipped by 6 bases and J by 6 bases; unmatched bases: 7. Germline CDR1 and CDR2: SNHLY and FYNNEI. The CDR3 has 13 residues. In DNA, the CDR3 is TGTGCCAGCAGCAATACAGGGGAATCTGAAGCTTTCTTT. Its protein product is CASSNTGESEAFF.

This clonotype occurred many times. CDR3 sequence (DNA): TGCGCCAGCAGCTTGACCCCGGCGAACACTGAAGCTTTCTTT. Encoded protein: CASSLTPANTEAFF. V and J are TRBV5-1 and TRBJ1-1; D gene unclear. Trimming pared 1 base from V and 1 base from J, leaving 8 bases between. The CDR3 runs 14 residues. Germline V gene lookup returns CDR1 SGHRS and CDR2 YFSETQ.

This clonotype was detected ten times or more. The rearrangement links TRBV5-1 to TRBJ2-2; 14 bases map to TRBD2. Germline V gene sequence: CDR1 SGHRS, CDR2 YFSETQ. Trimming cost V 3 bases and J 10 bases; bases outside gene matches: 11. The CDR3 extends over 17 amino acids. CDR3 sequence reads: CASSWGLAGALEKELFF. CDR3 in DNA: TGCGCCAGCAGCTGGGGACTAGCGGGAGCTCTCGAGAAGGAGCTGTTTTTT.

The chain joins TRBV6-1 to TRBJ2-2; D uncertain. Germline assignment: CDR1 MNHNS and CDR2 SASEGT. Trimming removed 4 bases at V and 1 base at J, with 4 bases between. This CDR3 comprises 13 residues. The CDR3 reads CASSGWNTGELFF. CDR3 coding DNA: TGTGCCAGCAGTGGTTGGAACACCGGGGAGCTGTTTTTT.

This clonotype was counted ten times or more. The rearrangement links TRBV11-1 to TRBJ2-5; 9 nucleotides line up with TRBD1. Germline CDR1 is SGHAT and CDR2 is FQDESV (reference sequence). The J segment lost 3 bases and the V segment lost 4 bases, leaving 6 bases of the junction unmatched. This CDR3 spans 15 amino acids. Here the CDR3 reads CASSSGTGLEETQYF. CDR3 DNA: TGTGCCAGCAGCTCCGGGACAGGGCTGGAAGAGACCCAGTACTTC.

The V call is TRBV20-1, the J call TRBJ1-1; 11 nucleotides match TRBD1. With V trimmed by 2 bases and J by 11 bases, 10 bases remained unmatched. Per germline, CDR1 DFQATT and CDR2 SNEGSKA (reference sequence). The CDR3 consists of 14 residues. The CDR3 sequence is CSARPVGTGGGAFF. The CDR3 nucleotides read TGCAGTGCTAGACCCGTCGGGACAGGGGGGGGTGCTTTCTTT.